Listed here is a single T cell receptor (beta chain). What antigen it recognizes has not been identified. Nothing much larger sits one base from this clone, and base qualities are not available. TCR beta VDJ combination and CDR3 sequence profiling used genomic DNA as the template. An Illumina HiSeq 2000 was used for TCR repertoire sequencing. From the authors' description of their analysis: Repertoires were assessed using TRBV/TRBJ rearrangement plots, CDR3 size and DJ length profiles, and Simpson's diversity index. The most abundant DNA sequence in the deep sequencing data was defined as the immunodominant clone. CDR3 amino acid sequences were checked for sharing between subjects and were compared against published repertoires and the VDJdb database. TCRdb itself trimmed the public reads at Q25 with fastp, ran MiXCR and retained productive beta chains. Every distinct CDR3 protein forms one entry, paired with its most common genes and DNA. The V and J calls were determined by TCRdb, not by the authors. In all, the sample holds roughly 38,000 distinct CDR3 sequences, and around three quarters of those were seen once. Approximately 24% of the sample is in the top ten clones.

In the study, sorted CD4+ and CD8+ blood T cells from patients with severe aplastic anemia and from healthy subjects underwent deep sequencing of TCR repertoires. Ficoll-Paque density gradient centrifugation was used to isolate peripheral blood mononuclear cells. Before DNA was extracted, CD4+ and CD8+ T cells were sorted using either FACS or magnetic beads. These data come from a study of CD8+CD57+ T cells in acquired aplastic anemia (dated by TCRdb to 2017 to 2018). Describing the broader study: On average, sorted CD4+ and CD8+ cells yielded 3.2 ug of extracted DNA, with a range of 0.2 to 27.4 ug. An average of roughly 10 million reads for CD4+ cells and 11.0 million reads for CD8+ cells was obtained from healthy donor samples. Overall study outcomes, separate from this receptor: Patients and healthy controls showed no significant difference in CD8+ Simpson's diversity (P=0.060). Roughly 30 CD8+ CDR3 sequences were shared between patients and controls but appeared highly expressed in patients and within their immunodominant clones.

Inclusive of the bounding cysteine and phenylalanine, the CDR3 is 12 residues long. Only the CDR3 DNA is retained, 36 bases long and in frame from the first base. The junction carries 10 bases between V and J, which are trimmed by 6 bases and 5 bases respectively. In this chain, TRBV12-3 or TRBV12-4 is recombined with TRBJ2-5, with an unclear D gene assignment. The TCR was taken from a human donor in good health, serving as a control. The specimen sequenced was sorted CD4+, CD8+, or CD8+CD57+ T cells (not recorded which) from PBMCs. CDR3 protein: CASRASSETQYF. The sequence in DNA is TGTGCCAGCAGGGCCTCGTCGGAGACCCAGTACTTC.